This entry lists 2 T cell receptor beta chains sequenced from one sample in a study of T cells in Graves' hyperthyroidism and ophthalmopathy. Amplified TCR beta CDR3 regions came from RNA transcripts. Initially, a first-round RT-PCR of the TCR CDR3 employed the HTBI primer set. MiXCR was run by TCRdb on the multiplex PCR reads, yielding one entry per CDR3 protein. The repertoire holds more than 650,000 distinct CDR3 sequences, around 15% seen once, with approximately 10% in the top ten. The specimen was blood. The receptors were gathered from a woman aged 18-35 years with Graves' hyperthyroidism.

The table lists this clonotype with many counts. CDR3 DNA sequence: TGTGCCAGCAGCTTGGGTCCAGGCTGGAGCGACGAGCAGTACTTC. Translating gives CASSLGPGWSDEQYF. The chain combines TRBV5-4 with TRBJ2-7; D remains unclear. This CDR3 has 15 amino acids. V lost 0 bases and J 5 bases, leaving 15 bases between the germline ends. The germline CDR1 and CDR2 sequences are SGHNT and YYREEE (reference sequence). Based on the CDR3 plus reference TRBV5-4 and TRBJ2-7, the full variable domain is ETGVTQSPTHLIKTRGQQVTLRCSSQSGHNTVSWYQQALGQGPQFIFQYYREEENGRGNFPPRFSGLQFPNYSSELNVNALELDDSALYLCASSLGPGWSDEQYFGPGTRLTVT.

This clonotype has at least ten counts. The V gene is TRBV29-1, the J gene TRBJ2-7; 9 nucleotides match TRBD1. The CDR3 runs to 14 residues. The junction had 7 bases not matched to a gene; V was cut back by 6 bases and J by 1 base. Germline lookup yields CDR1 SQVTM and CDR2 ANQGSEA. CDR3 DNA: TGCAGCGTGTTAGACAGGGGGTATTCCTACGAGCAGTACTTC. It codes for CSVLDRGYSYEQYF.